This TCR beta chain was documented in a study of T cell repertoires in cytomegalovirus infection. Study-wide background: Public TCR beta signatures were indicative of both CMV infection and a matching HLA type.

MiXCR, run by TCRdb on the reads, gives a single entry per CDR3 protein. The profile shows about 400,000 distinct CDR3 sequences, about 35% of them singletons. The CDR3 consists of 15 residues. Per germline, CDR1 MNHNY and CDR2 SVGAGI (reference sequence). The trim removed 2 bases at V and 3 bases at J, leaving 7 bases unmatched. Worth noting for this clonotype: The antigen remains unidentified.

General study points: HLA-C-restricted CMV clonotypes gave the most frequent clonotype in two of eight donors.

This receptor was obtained from a human donor in good health (CMV status not recorded). Some clones in this sample may be carry-over from other donors' samples. The sample here was cultured PBMCs, taken from culture after CMV antigen stimulation. The chain uses TRBV6-6 and TRBJ2-7; 7 positions agree with TRBD2. The CDR3 DNA reads as TGTGCCAGCAGTTACGGGCGGGAGCCCTTCTACGAGCAGTACGTC. Amino acid sequence: CASSYGREPFYEQYV.